This T cell receptor (beta chain) emerged from a study of OX40 agonist ivuxolimab in advanced cancers. Study-level information: While on treatment, patients had intravenous ivuxolimab at 0.01 to 10 mg/kg every 2 weeks. Prior checkpoint blockade (anti-PD-1, anti-PD-L1 or anti-CTLA-4) was permitted; approximately 40% had it.

Data came from immunoSEQ multiplex PCR; TCRdb stores just in-frame clones and leaves some out. Here the sample spans tens of thousands of clones, around 90% being singletons. The CDR3 runs to 15 residues. Germline V gene sequence: CDR1 MNHNS, CDR2 SASEGT. The V and J ends lost 6 bases and 1 base, in that order; junction bases with no gene match: 7. Comment on this clone: Its specificity is not known.

Study-level results: Averaged across samples, CD8+ T cells carried more expanded clones than CD4+ did.

This receptor was obtained from an adult with an advanced solid tumor such as melanoma, head and neck, liver or kidney cancer. The chain links TRBV6-1 to TRBJ2-7, with 9 bases lining up with TRBD1. The sequencing here drew on CD4+ or CD8+ T cells sorted from blood, taken in a trial of the OX40 agonist ivuxolimab. The CDR3 DNA sequence: TGTGCCAGCAGGGGAGGACAGGGGATTTCCTACGAGCAGTACTTC. This gives the protein CASRGGQGISYEQYF.